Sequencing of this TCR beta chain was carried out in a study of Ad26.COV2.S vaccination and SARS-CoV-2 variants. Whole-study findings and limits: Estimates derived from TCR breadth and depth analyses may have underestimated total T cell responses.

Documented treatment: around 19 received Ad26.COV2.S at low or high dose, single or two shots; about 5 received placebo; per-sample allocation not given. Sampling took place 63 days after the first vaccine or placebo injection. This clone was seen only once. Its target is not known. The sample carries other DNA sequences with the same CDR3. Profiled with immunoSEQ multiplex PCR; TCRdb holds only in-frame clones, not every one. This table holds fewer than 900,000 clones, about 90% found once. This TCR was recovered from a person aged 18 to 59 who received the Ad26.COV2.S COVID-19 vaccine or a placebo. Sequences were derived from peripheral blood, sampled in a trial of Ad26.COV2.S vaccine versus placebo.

The CDR3 spells CASTTSGNNEQFF. The CDR3, as DNA: TGTGCCAGTACGACTAGCGGTAACAATGAGCAGTTCTTC. The chain links TRBV19 to TRBJ2-1; the match to TRBD2 covers 9 bases. V lost 7 bases, J lost 5 bases, and 3 bases stayed unmatched. The CDR3 consists of 13 residues. Per germline, CDR1 LNHDA and CDR2 SQIVND (reference sequence).